Listed below are T cell receptor beta chains from one sample, sequenced in a study of blood T cell repertoires in COVID-19. The table came from immunoSEQ multiplex PCR; TCRdb's copy has only in-frame clones and leaves some out. The profile shows some 150,000 clones, approximately 80% of them singletons. Material for sequencing was peripheral blood. The receptors originated from a human donor in a cohort sampled during active COVID-19. The CDR3 runs from the conserved cysteine through the conserved F or W. The D gene is left open where the match is weak. Clone size is given for some rows only: seen once, a few or many times, or a class if the clone is expanded.

>TRBV14|TRBD2|TRBJ2-1|.
CASSQYRLAGLNEQFF
TGTGCCAGCAGCCAATACCGACTAGCGGGTCTCAATGAGCAGTTCTTC
>TRBV15|TRBD1|TRBJ2-7|.
CATSRDRAIYEQYF
TGTGCCACCAGCAGGGACAGGGCCATCTACGAGCAGTACTTC
>TRBV28|TRBD1|TRBJ1-2|.
CASSSWDRLVSYGYTF
TGTGCCAGCAGTTCCTGGGACAGGCTTGTGAGTTATGGCTACACCTTC
>TRBV2|TRBD1|TRBJ2-5|.
CASGDRGETQYF
TGTGCCAGCGGGGACAGGGGAGAGACCCAGTACTTC
>TRBV5-8|.|TRBJ1-5|.
CASSFGGDQPQHF
TGTGCCAGCAGCTTTGGAGGGGATCAGCCCCAGCATTTT
>TRBV7-9|.|TRBJ1-5|.
CASSPARVNQPQHF
TGTGCCAGCAGCCCGGCCAGGGTCAATCAGCCCCAGCATTTT
>TRBV3-1/TRBV3-2|TRBD2|TRBJ2-3|.
CASSQDLAGTPSTDTQYF
TGTGCCAGCAGCCAAGATCTAGCGGGGACCCCTAGCACAGATACGCAGTATTTT
>TRBV5-4|TRBD1|TRBJ2-3|.
CASSMGQVGRADTQYF
TGTGCCAGCAGCATGGGACAGGTTGGACGCGCAGATACGCAGTATTTT
>TRBV7-2|.|TRBJ2-1|.
CASSTPPVGIRANEQFF
TGTGCCAGCAGCACCCCCCCGGTCGGGATTCGGGCCAATGAGCAGTTCTTC
>TRBV19|.|TRBJ2-6|.
CASKPTGPQISGANVLTF
TGTGCCAGTAAGCCCACAGGGCCCCAGATCTCTGGGGCCAACGTCCTGACTTTC
>TRBV19|.|TRBJ1-1|.
CASGGPPENTEAFF
TGTGCCAGTGGGGGCCCTCCAGAAAACACTGAAGCTTTCTTT
>TRBV7-9|TRBD2|TRBJ2-7|few
CASSLVGLAAPEQYF
TGTGCCAGCAGCTTAGTAGGGCTAGCGGCCCCCGAGCAGTACTTC
>TRBV7-9|.|TRBJ2-7|.
CASSPLGGRSNEQYF
TGTGCCAGCAGCCCCCTCGGCGGTAGGAGCAACGAGCAGTACTTC
>TRBV18|TRBD2|TRBJ2-3|.
CASSSIGTSVSTDTQYF
TGTGCCAGCTCATCTATTGGGACTAGCGTAAGCACAGATACGCAGTATTTT
>TRBV5-1|.|TRBJ2-7|.
CASSFGGVSVEQYF
TGCGCCAGCAGCTTCGGAGGAGTTTCCGTCGAGCAGTACTTC
>TRBV5-4|.|TRBJ2-7|.
CASTSPRTYEQYF
TGTGCCAGCACCTCCCCAAGAACATACGAGCAGTACTTC
>TRBV24-1|.|TRBJ1-5|.
CATVPDQVNQPQHF
TGTGCCACCGTGCCTGACCAGGTTAATCAGCCCCAGCATTTT
>TRBV19|.|TRBJ1-5|.
CASSMSRQPQHF
TGTGCCAGTAGTATGTCGCGACAGCCCCAGCATTTT